These T cell receptor beta chains were read from a single sample in a study of T cells in localized non-small cell lung cancer. Clones were read by immunoSEQ multiplex PCR, and TCRdb kept only the in-frame ones, dropping some. The sample includes 2,500 to 3,500 clones, around 42% of them seen just once. Sequenced here: lung tumor tissue, sampled before any cancer treatment. These receptors were taken from a male donor aged 60 or over with stage I squamous cell lung carcinoma. Each CDR3 is given with its conserved first and last residue. D genes are given only for firm matches. Where a row states a size, it is once, few, many or the class of an expanded clone; other rows omit it.

V gene: TRBV19
J gene: TRBJ1-5
clone size: .
D gene: .
CDR3 protein: CASSPQDLSNQPQHF
CDR3 DNA: TGTGCCAGTAGTCCCCAGGACCTTAGCAATCAGCCCCAGCATTTT

V gene: TRBV18
J gene: TRBJ2-7
clone size: once
D gene: TRBD2
CDR3 protein: CASSLQRGRADEQYF
CDR3 DNA: TGTGCCAGCTCACTCCAACGAGGGAGGGCCGACGAGCAGTACTTC

V gene: TRBV18
J gene: TRBJ1-4
clone size: .
D gene: .
CDR3 protein: CASSPTYSFNEKLFF
CDR3 DNA: TGTGCCAGCTCACCCACATACAGTTTTAATGAAAAACTGTTTTTT

V gene: TRBV23-1
J gene: TRBJ1-4
clone size: .
D gene: .
CDR3 protein: CASSQTFRGEKLFF
CDR3 DNA: TGCGCCAGCAGTCAGACTTTCCGAGGGGAAAAACTGTTTTTT

V gene: TRBV11-3
J gene: TRBJ1-3
clone size: .
D gene: .
CDR3 protein: CASSLRQRGSGNTIYF
CDR3 DNA: TGTGCCAGCAGCTTAAGGCAGCGGGGGTCTGGAAACACCATATATTTT

V gene: TRBV5-1
J gene: TRBJ2-2
clone size: .
D gene: .
CDR3 protein: CASRGTVADTGELFF
CDR3 DNA: TGCGCCAGCCGGGGAACGGTAGCGGACACCGGGGAGCTGTTTTTT

V gene: TRBV18
J gene: TRBJ2-1
clone size: .
D gene: .
CDR3 protein: CASSLRADSYNEQFF
CDR3 DNA: TGTGCCAGCTCACTACGAGCCGACTCCTACAATGAGCAGTTCTTC

V gene: TRBV28
J gene: TRBJ1-2
clone size: once
D gene: .
CDR3 protein: CASMTPSYGYTF
CDR3 DNA: TGTGCCAGCATGACGCCGAGCTATGGCTACACCTTC

V gene: TRBV19
J gene: TRBJ1-1
clone size: .
D gene: .
CDR3 protein: CASRYSRNTEAFF
CDR3 DNA: TGTGCCAGTAGGTATTCCAGGAACACTGAAGCTTTCTTT

V gene: TRBV6-8
J gene: TRBJ1-2
clone size: few
D gene: TRBD1
CDR3 protein: CASTPGTGGDRYGYTF
CDR3 DNA: TGTGCCAGCACTCCGGGGACAGGGGGCGATCGGTATGGCTACACCTTC

V gene: TRBV19
J gene: TRBJ2-3
clone size: .
D gene: .
CDR3 protein: CASSQGVPDTQYF
CDR3 DNA: TGTGCCAGTAGCCAAGGGGTCCCAGATACGCAGTATTTT

V gene: TRBV11-3
J gene: TRBJ2-1
clone size: medium-sized
D gene: TRBD2
CDR3 protein: CASSPRLAGANEQFF
CDR3 DNA: TGTGCCAGCAGCCCCCGGTTAGCGGGAGCCAATGAGCAGTTCTTC

V gene: TRBV10-2
J gene: TRBJ2-1
clone size: few
D gene: .
CDR3 protein: CASRNIAAPDNEQFF
CDR3 DNA: TGCGCCAGCAGGAACATAGCGGCACCTGACAATGAGCAGTTCTTC

V gene: TRBV29-1
J gene: TRBJ2-1
clone size: .
D gene: .
CDR3 protein: CSVARTLNNEQFF
CDR3 DNA: TGCAGCGTTGCCCGGACCCTGAACAATGAGCAGTTCTTC

V gene: TRBV19
J gene: TRBJ2-7
clone size: .
D gene: .
CDR3 protein: CASSRLGGQGEQYF
CDR3 DNA: TGTGCCAGTAGCCGACTAGGGGGGCAAGGCGAGCAGTACTTC

V gene: TRBV28
J gene: TRBJ1-4
clone size: .
D gene: TRBD1
CDR3 protein: CASSSPGTGINEKLFF
CDR3 DNA: TGTGCCAGCAGTTCCCCCGGGACAGGGATTAATGAAAAACTGTTTTTT